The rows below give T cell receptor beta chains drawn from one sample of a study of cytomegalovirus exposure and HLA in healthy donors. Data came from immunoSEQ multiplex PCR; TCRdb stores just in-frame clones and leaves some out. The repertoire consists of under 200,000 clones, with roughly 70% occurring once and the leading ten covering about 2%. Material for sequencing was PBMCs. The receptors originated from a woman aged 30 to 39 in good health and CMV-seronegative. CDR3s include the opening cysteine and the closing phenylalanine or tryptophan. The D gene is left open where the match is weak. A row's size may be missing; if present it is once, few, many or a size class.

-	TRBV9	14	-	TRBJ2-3	TGTGCCAGCAGCGTAGGAGGAGTCACAGATACGCAGTATTTT	CASSVGGVTDTQYF
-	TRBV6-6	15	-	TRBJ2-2	TGTGCCAGCAGTTACTCGAGAGCGGGCACCGGGGAGCTGTTTTTT	CASSYSRAGTGELFF
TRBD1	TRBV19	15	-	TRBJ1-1	TGTGCCAGTAGTATCCGGGACAGCGGGAACACTGAAGCTTTCTTT	CASSIRDSGNTEAFF
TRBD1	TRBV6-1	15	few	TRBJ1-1	TGTGCCAGCAGTCCGACAGGGACGGGGAACACTGAAGCTTTCTTT	CASSPTGTGNTEAFF
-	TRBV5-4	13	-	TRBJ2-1	TGTGCCAGCAGCTTGTTGGCCTTTAATGAGCAGTTCTTC	CASSLLAFNEQFF
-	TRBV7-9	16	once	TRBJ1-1	TGTGCCAGCAGCTTAGTCCCCAGGGGCCCAAACACTGAAGCTTTCTTT	CASSLVPRGPNTEAFF
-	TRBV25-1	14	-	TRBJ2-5	TGTGCCAGCAGCGTTCCCGAGGACCAAGAGACCCAGTACTTC	CASSVPEDQETQYF
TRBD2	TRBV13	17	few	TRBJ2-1	TGTGCCAGCAGCTTACTTCTGGGACTAGAAAGGATAAATGAGCAGTTCTTC	CASSLLLGLERINEQFF
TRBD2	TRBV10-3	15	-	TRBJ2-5	TGTGCCATCAGTGAAACGTGGACTAGCGGAGAGACCCAGTACTTC	CAISETWTSGETQYF
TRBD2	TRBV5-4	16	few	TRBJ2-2	TGTGCCAGCAGCCCGGGACTAGCGGGAGTCACCGGGGAGCTGTTTTTT	CASSPGLAGVTGELFF
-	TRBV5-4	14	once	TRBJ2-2	TGTGCCAGCAGCCCCCGTCTCGGGACCGGGGAGCTGTTTTTT	CASSPRLGTGELFF
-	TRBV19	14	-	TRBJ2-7	TGTGCCAGTAGTACGTCGGGGGTGCCCTACGAGCAGTACTTC	CASSTSGVPYEQYF
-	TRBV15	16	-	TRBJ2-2	TGTGCCACCAGCAGAGATTACCTAAGGGGCACCGGGGAGCTGTTTTTT	CATSRDYLRGTGELFF
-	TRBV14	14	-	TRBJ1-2	TGTGCCAGCAGACCCTATTCCGGGGTCTATGGCTACACCTTC	CASRPYSGVYGYTF
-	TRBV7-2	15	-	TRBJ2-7	TGTGCCAGCAGCTTAGCAGTGGGAAGGGGCTACGAGCAGTACTTC	CASSLAVGRGYEQYF
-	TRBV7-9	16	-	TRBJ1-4	TGTGCCAGCAGCTCCGGACAGCGCACAACTAATGAAAAACTGTTTTTT	CASSSGQRTTNEKLFF
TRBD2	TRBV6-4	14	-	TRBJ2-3	TGTGCCAGCAGCGCTAGCGGGGGGGCGGATACGCAGTATTTT	CASSASGGADTQYF
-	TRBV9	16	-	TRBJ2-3	TGTGCCAGCAGCGTCGGCGGGAACATGGGCACAGATACGCAGTATTTT	CASSVGGNMGTDTQYF
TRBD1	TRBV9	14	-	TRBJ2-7	TGTGCCAGCAGCCCTATAAACGACAGGGATGAGCAGTACTTC	CASSPINDRDEQYF
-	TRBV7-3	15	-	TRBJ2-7	TGTGCCAGCAGCTTAAGCGGGGCACCGACCTACGAGCAGTACTTC	CASSLSGAPTYEQYF
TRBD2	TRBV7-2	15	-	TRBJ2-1	TGTGCCAGCAGCCCGACTAGCGGGAGTTTCCATGAGCAGTTCTTC	CASSPTSGSFHEQFF
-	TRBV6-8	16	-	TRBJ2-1	TGTGCCAGCAGTGACCGACAAGGAAGAGGGTACAATGAGCAGTTCTTC	CASSDRQGRGYNEQFF
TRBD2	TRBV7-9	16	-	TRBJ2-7	TGTGCCAGTAGACCGGCTAGCGGGGGGCCTGACTACGAGCAGTACTTC	CASRPASGGPDYEQYF
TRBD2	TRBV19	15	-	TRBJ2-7	TGTGCCAGTAGTACCCTAGCGGGGGGGCCCTACGAGCAGTACTTC	CASSTLAGGPYEQYF
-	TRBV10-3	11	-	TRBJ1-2	TGTGCCTTATTTTCGGGGAATGGCTACACCTTC	CALFSGNGYTF
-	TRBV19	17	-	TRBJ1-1	TGTGCCAGTAGAGCAGGGGTTTGGGGAGGGGTGAACACTGAAGCTTTCTTT	CASRAGVWGGVNTEAFF
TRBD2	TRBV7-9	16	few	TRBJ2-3	TGTGCCAGCAGCTTGGGGACTAGCTATACCGGAGATACGCAGTATTTT	CASSLGTSYTGDTQYF
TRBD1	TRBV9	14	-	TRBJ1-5	TGTGCCAGCAGCCCCGGACAGGAAAATCAGCCCCAGCATTTT	CASSPGQENQPQHF
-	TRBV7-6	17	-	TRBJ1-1	TGTGCCAGCAGCTTAGCTGCCAATGCAGGTCCAAACACTGAAGCTTTCTTT	CASSLAANAGPNTEAFF
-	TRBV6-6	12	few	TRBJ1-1	TGTGCCAGCAGGCTCCAGGGGACTGAAGCTTTCTTT	CASRLQGTEAFF
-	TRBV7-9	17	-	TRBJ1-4	TGTGCCAGCGGACCGAGGGGGTTCAGCTCGCCTAATGAAAAACTGTTTTTT	CASGPRGFSSPNEKLFF
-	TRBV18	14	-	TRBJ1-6	TGTGCCAGCTCACAGGACAGTCGAAATTCACCCCTCCACTTT	CASSQDSRNSPLHF
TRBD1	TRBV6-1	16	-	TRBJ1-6	TGTGCCATCAGTGAATTATTTCAGGGGGCCCTTTCACCCCTCCACTTT	CAISELFQGALSPLHF
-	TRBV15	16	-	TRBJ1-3	TGTGCCACCAGCCCCCACCAGGGCCGCTCTGGAAACACCATATATTTT	CATSPHQGRSGNTIYF
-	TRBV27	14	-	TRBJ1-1	TGTGCCAGCACCAAATCCCGGGGTGGAGGGGAAGCTTTCTTT	CASTKSRGGGEAFF
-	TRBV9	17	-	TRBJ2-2	TGTGCCAGCAGCCATGCTCAGGGGGGATCGAACACCGGGGAGCTGTTTTTT	CASSHAQGGSNTGELFF
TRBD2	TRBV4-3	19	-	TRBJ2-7	TGCGCCAGCAGCCAAGATTCGGGTTCCATAGCGGGAGAGACCTACGAGCAGTACTTC	CASSQDSGSIAGETYEQYF
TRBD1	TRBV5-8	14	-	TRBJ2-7	TGTGCCAGCAGCTTGTTACAGGGGGCATCCGAGCAGTACTTC	CASSLLQGASEQYF
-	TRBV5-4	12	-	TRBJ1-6	TGTGCCAGCAGCAAACCGGTGGGCAACCTCCACTTT	CASSKPVGNLHF
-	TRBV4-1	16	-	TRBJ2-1	TGCGCCAGCAGCCAAGATTCGAGGCAGAACTACAATGAGCAGTTCTTC	CASSQDSRQNYNEQFF
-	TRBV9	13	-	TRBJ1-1	TGTGCCAGCAGCGTAGAAGGGAGAACTGAAGCTTTCTTT	CASSVEGRTEAFF
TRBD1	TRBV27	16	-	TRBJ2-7	TGTGCCAGCAGGGTCCTTGCGGGACAGGGCATCTACGAGCAGTACTTC	CASRVLAGQGIYEQYF
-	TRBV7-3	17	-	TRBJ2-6	TGTGCCAGCAGCTCAAAGAGCAGGGGCTCTGGGGCCAACGTCCTGACTTTC	CASSSKSRGSGANVLTF
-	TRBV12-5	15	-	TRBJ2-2	TGTGCTAGTGGTCCCGGGACTCCTAACACCGGGGAGCTGTTTTTT	CASGPGTPNTGELFF
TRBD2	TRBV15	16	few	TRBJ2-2	TGTGCCACAAAGACTCTAGCGGGTCCGAGGTTCGGGGAGCTGTTTTTT	CATKTLAGPRFGELFF
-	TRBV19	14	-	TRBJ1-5	TGTGCCAGTAGCTCCACAGGGTATGGACAGCCCCAGCATTTT	CASSSTGYGQPQHF
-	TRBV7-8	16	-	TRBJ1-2	TGTGCCAGCAGCCTCCAATACACCGGGACTAGCGATGGCTACACCTTC	CASSLQYTGTSDGYTF
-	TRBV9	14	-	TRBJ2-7	TGTGCCAGCAGCGTAGAGGTTAGGGGCTACGAGCAGTACTTC	CASSVEVRGYEQYF
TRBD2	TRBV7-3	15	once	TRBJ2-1	TGTGCCAGCAGCTTAAACCCAGCGGGGGGAAGTGAGCAGTTCTTC	CASSLNPAGGSEQFF